The 18 T cell receptor beta chains below were found in one sample sequenced in a study of blood T cells in healthy people across ages. Combining a sample-barcoded 5' primer with a J-beta primer mix, a second PCR ran for about 7 to 11 cycles. Via MiXCR, TCRdb re-called the 5' RACE reads, giving one row per CDR3 protein. The sample shows approximately 810,000 distinct CDR3 sequences, 30% to 45% of them seen only once. The material sequenced was blood. These TCRs come from a man aged 18-30 years in good health.

V and J are TRBV4-3 and TRBJ1-1, with D perhaps TRBD1 (6 bases). V was cut by 1 base and J by 7 bases, with 16 bases left in between. Germline-derived CDR1 and CDR2 are LGHNA and YSLEER. The CDR3 has 15 amino acids. This CDR3 reads CASSQGNRVTGEAFF. The CDR3 bases are TGCGCCAGCAGCCAAGGCAACAGGGTAACGGGTGAAGCTTTCTTT.

This clonotype occurred many times. The rearrangement uses TRBV20-1 and TRBJ2-5; 8 nucleotides align to TRBD2. The J segment lost 6 bases and the V segment lost 0 bases, leaving 6 bases of the junction unmatched. The germline V gene has CDR1 DFQATT and CDR2 SNEGSKA (reference sequence). The CDR3 is 14 amino acids. The CDR3: CSARDPQRGKTQYF. Here the CDR3 DNA reads TGCAGTGCTAGAGATCCCCAGCGGGGGAAGACCCAGTACTTC.

The V call is TRBV18, the J call TRBJ1-6; 11 positions match TRBD1. With 5 bases clipped from V and 9 bases from J, the junction kept 3 bases outside the gene matches. The CDR3 runs to 14 residues. Germline assignment: CDR1 KGHSH and CDR2 LQKENI. The CDR3 spells CASSGTGGGSPLHF. The CDR3 region has the DNA TGTGCCAGCTCAGGGACAGGGGGTGGTTCACCCCTCCACTTT.

V is TRBV28 and J is TRBJ2-7; D may be TRBD1 (5 bases). V was trimmed by 6 bases and J by 2 bases, leaving 11 bases between them. Germline CDR1 is MDHEN and CDR2 is SYDVKM. CDR3 length: 13 amino acids. The CDR3 protein is CASSPTATYEQYF. The CDR3 DNA reads as TGTGCCAGCAGCCCGACAGCTACCTACGAGCAGTACTTC. Variable domain in full (rest from reference TRBV28 and TRBJ2-7): DVKVTQSSRYLVKRTGEKVFLECVQDMDHENMFWYRQDPGLGLRLIYFSYDVKMKEKGDIPEGYSVSREKKERFSLILESASTNQTSMYLCASSPTATYEQYFGPGTRLTVT.

This clonotype was seen a few times. The chain recombines TRBV5-5 with TRBJ1-2, with a weak D call TRBD1 (5 bases). Trimming took 3 bases from V and 7 from J, leaving 19 bases between them. Germline CDR1 and CDR2: SGHKS and YYEKEE (reference sequence). This CDR3 spans 15 amino acids. This CDR3 reads CASSSGGPSRFGYTF. CDR3 sequence (DNA): TGTGCCAGCAGCTCCGGGGGACCGAGTAGGTTTGGCTACACCTTC.

V gene TRBV11-2 combines with J gene TRBJ2-1; 10 bases line up with TRBD2. The end of the DNA aligns better with TRBJ2-7, so the J call may be wrong. Germline CDR1 and CDR2: SGHAT and FQNNGV. CDR3 length: 18 amino acids. The CDR3 nucleotides are TGTGCCAGCAGCCCTAGGACTAGCGGCCGACTCTCCTACAATGAGCAGTACTTC. Its protein is CASSPRTSGRLSYNEQYF.

This clonotype was seen a few times. The chain combines TRBV6-5 with TRBJ1-2, with TRBD1 matching 10 bases. Per germline, CDR1 MNHEY and CDR2 SVGAGI. The CDR3 is 15 amino acids. V gave up 4 bases and J gave up 2 bases; unmatched junction bases: 4. The DNA of the CDR3 is TGTGCCAGCAGTTCCCAGGGACAGGGGAACTATGGCTACACCTTC. It codes for CASSSQGQGNYGYTF.

V is TRBV12-3 or TRBV12-4 and J is TRBJ2-1; TRBD2 aligns across 13 bases. V gave up 3 bases and J gave up 8 bases; unmatched junction bases: 4. This CDR3 comprises 15 residues. CDR3 nucleotides: TGTGCCAGCAGTTTCACTAGCGGGGGGGGTCATGAGCAGTTCTTC. Its translation is CASSFTSGGGHEQFF.

The V and J genes are TRBV7-2 and TRBJ1-2; the match to TRBD1 covers 9 bases. Germline lookup yields CDR1 SGHTA and CDR2 FQGNSA. The CDR3 loop spans 15 amino acids. With 5 bases clipped from V and 6 bases from J, the junction kept 10 bases outside the gene matches. The CDR3 coding sequence is TGTGCCAGCAGCGGGAGGGGTGGGGACAGGGATGGCTACACCTTC. Its translation is CASSGRGGDRDGYTF.

J is TRBJ1-2 and V is TRBV2; no definite D call. CDR1 SNHLY and CDR2 FYNNEI come from the germline V gene. This CDR3 spans 16 amino acids. The V end was cut by 2 bases, the J end by 4 bases, with 17 bases between. CDR3: CASSESSRAPGYGYTF. In nucleotides, the CDR3 is TGTGCCAGCAGTGAATCCTCACGGGCGCCTGGCTATGGCTACACCTTC.

This chain links TRBV7-2 with TRBJ1-2; no clear D. V lost 3 bases and J 4 bases, leaving 6 bases between the germline ends. Germline V gene lookup returns CDR1 SGHTA and CDR2 FQGNSA. The CDR3 length is 12 residues. The CDR3 DNA reads TGTGCCAGCAGCTTGGGATTCTATGGCTACACCTTC. Amino acids: CASSLGFYGYTF.

V is TRBV5-1 and J is TRBJ1-5; D is unresolved. V lost 2 bases and J lost 0, with 9 bases in between. The CDR3 length is 15 residues. Germline lookup yields CDR1 SGHRS and CDR2 YFSETQ. The DNA of the CDR3 is TGCGCCAGCAGCTTATTGGGGAATAGCAATCAGCCCCAGCATTTT. It specifies CASSLLGNSNQPQHF.

The chain employs TRBV20-1 and TRBJ1-2; D might be TRBD1 (5 bases). The CDR3 has 14 amino acids. V lost 0 bases and J 8 bases, leaving 16 bases between the germline ends. Germline-derived CDR1 and CDR2 are DFQATT and SNEGSKA (reference sequence). The CDR3 region is CSARDRAGPGGYTF. The CDR3 coding sequence is TGCAGTGCTAGAGATAGGGCGGGGCCAGGGGGCTACACCTTC.

The CDR3 here is CSARDRGTFYGYTF. CDR3 coding DNA: TGCAGTGCTAGAGATCGTGGCACCTTTTATGGCTACACCTTC. The V gene is TRBV20-1, the J gene TRBJ1-2; no clear D gene. The CDR3 totals 14 residues. Per germline, CDR1 DFQATT and CDR2 SNEGSKA (reference sequence). Trimming stripped 0 bases from V and 5 bases from J, with 13 bases between.

This clonotype was counted only a few times. V and J are TRBV5-6 and TRBJ1-5; possible D gene TRBD1, 5 bases. V gave up 2 bases and J gave up 4 bases, with 16 bases separating them. The CDR3 is 16 amino acids. Germline loops: CDR1 SGHDT, CDR2 YYEEEE. The CDR3 protein is CASSFRGTAFNQPQHF. CDR3 in DNA: TGTGCCAGCAGCTTTAGAGGGACGGCATTTAATCAGCCCCAGCATTTT.

J is TRBJ2-6 and V is TRBV5-1; D is unclear. The V gene lost 0 bases and the J gene lost 0 bases, with 7 bases spanning the gap. The length of the CDR3 is 16 residues. Germline loops: CDR1 SGHRS, CDR2 YFSETQ. CDR3 sequence reads: CASSLEGTSGANVLTF. The DNA for the CDR3 is TGCGCCAGCAGCTTGGAGGGTACCTCTGGGGCCAACGTCCTGACTTTC.

This chain joins TRBV4-2 and TRBJ2-3, with D perhaps TRBD2 (6 bases). The CDR3 loop spans 17 amino acids. V lost 3 bases and J 0 bases, leaving 16 bases between the germline ends. Germline CDR1 reads LGHNA; CDR2 reads YNFKEQ. CDR3 DNA: TGTGCCAGCAGCCAGCCGGGAGCTGTATCTAGCACAGATACGCAGTATTTT. Residues: CASSQPGAVSSTDTQYF.

The chain joins TRBV5-5 to TRBJ1-5; 10 bases match TRBD1. Trimming took 0 bases from V and 5 from J; bases not matched to a gene: 5. The V gene's germline CDR1 is SGHKS and CDR2 YYEKEE (reference sequence). This CDR3 spans 16 amino acids. CDR3 DNA sequence: TGTGCCAGCAGCTTGGAATCGGGACAGGGGTATCAGCCCCAGCATTTT. Translating gives CASSLESGQGYQPQHF.